These 20 T cell receptor beta chains originate from one sample sequenced in a study of siplizumab effects on memory and regulatory T cells. Data came from immunoSEQ multiplex PCR; TCRdb stores just in-frame clones and leaves some out. The table includes approximately 60,000 clones, roughly 78% detected once. The sample comprised memory CD4+ T cells sorted from blood. These receptor sequences come from a human donor in good health.

The V call is TRBV28, the J call TRBJ1-1; D is ambiguous. The CDR3 runs to 14 residues. V shed 9 bases and J shed 0 bases, with 14 bases lying between them. In germline, CDR1 is MDHEN, CDR2 SYDVKM. The CDR3, as DNA: TGTGCCAGTCCCCCCACTCTTATGAACACTGAAGCTTTCTTT. Amino acids: CASPPTLMNTEAFF. Combining the CDR3 with reference TRBV28 and TRBJ1-1 gives the whole variable domain DVKVTQSSRYLVKRTGEKVFLECVQDMDHENMFWYRQDPGLGLRLIYFSYDVKMKEKGDIPEGYSVSREKKERFSLILESASTNQTSMYLCASPPTLMNTEAFFGQGTRLTVV.

This rearrangement joins TRBV11-3 to TRBJ1-1; 8 nucleotides match TRBD1. In germline, CDR1 is SGHNT, CDR2 YENEEA. The CDR3 covers 13 residues. Losses at the gene ends were 6 bases for V and 4 bases for J; bases not matched to a gene: 4. This CDR3 is CASSQGAFTEAFF. The CDR3 DNA is TGTGCCAGCAGTCAGGGGGCATTCACTGAAGCTTTCTTT. The variable domain in full, with the rest retrieved from reference TRBV11-3 and TRBJ1-1, is EAGVVQSPRYKIIEKKQPVAFWCNPISGHNTLYWYLQNLGQGPELLIRYENEEAVDDSQLPKDRFSAERLKGVDSTLKIQPAELGDSAVYLCASSQGAFTEAFFGQGTRLTVV.

The rearrangement joins TRBV28 to TRBJ1-5, with D uncertain. V dropped 8 bases and J dropped 4 bases, with 3 bases sitting between them. The CDR3 runs to 10 residues. Per the germline V gene, CDR1 is MDHEN and CDR2 is SYDVKM. The DNA for the CDR3 is TGTGCCAGCCATAATCAGCCCCAGCATTTT. It yields the protein CASHNQPQHF.

The rearrangement uses TRBV5-4 and TRBJ1-3; D possibly corresponds to TRBD1 (5 bases). This CDR3 region has 14 residues. Trimming removed 3 bases from V and 1 base from J, with 8 bases in between. Germline V gene data show CDR1 as SGHNT and CDR2 as YYREEE (reference sequence). CDR3 sequence: CASSSGDSGNTIYF. The CDR3 coding sequence is TGTGCCAGCAGCTCGGGGGATTCTGGAAACACCATATATTTT.

The rearrangement links TRBV2 to TRBJ2-5; 7 positions agree with TRBD2. Germline lookup yields CDR1 SNHLY and CDR2 FYNNEI. V lost 6 bases to trimming and J lost 1 base; unmatched junction nucleotides: 2. The length of the CDR3 is 13 residues. CDR3 coding DNA: TGTGCCAGCAGGGGACTAACCCAAGAGACCCAGTACTTC. Its protein product is CASRGLTQETQYF.

J is TRBJ1-5 and V is TRBV19, with 7 bases matching TRBD1. Germline V gene sequence: CDR1 LNHDA, CDR2 SQIVND (reference sequence). The CDR3 spans 14 residues. V trimming: 7 bases; J trimming: 0 bases; junction bases outside the gene matches: 3. CDR3 nucleotide sequence: TGTGCCAGTACCGGACAGGTTAGCAATCAGCCCCAGCATTTT. Its protein product is CASTGQVSNQPQHF.

Of note for this clone: The identical CDR3 is also encoded by other nucleotide sequences in the sample. The V call is TRBV5-1, the J call TRBJ1-6; unclear D gene. V lost 1 base to trimming and J lost 4 bases, with 9 bases between them. Germline CDR1 reads SGHRS; CDR2 reads YFSETQ. The CDR3 sequence is 15 residues long. CDR3 loop: CASSLNRDYNSPLHF. CDR3 DNA sequence: TGCGCCAGCAGCTTGAACCGTGATTATAATTCACCCCTCCACTTT.

This chain connects TRBV7-3 to TRBJ2-1; a weak D match, TRBD2 (6 bases). CDR1 SGHTA and CDR2 FQGTGA come from the germline V gene. The length of the CDR3 is 15 residues. V lost 5 bases to trimming and J lost 6 bases, with 17 bases between them. CDR3 amino acids: CASSAYTGTLNEQFF. DNA for the CDR3: TGTGCCAGCAGCGCTTATACCGGGACTCTCAATGAGCAGTTCTTC.

This rearrangement joins TRBV14 to TRBJ2-3; possible D gene TRBD1, 6 bases. V lost 4 bases to trimming and J lost 1 base, with 30 bases between them. The CDR3 length is 21 residues. From germline, CDR1 is SGHDN and CDR2 FVKESK. CDR3 in amino acids: CASSPLFGGGYRVLGTDTQYF. The CDR3 nucleotides are TGTGCCAGCAGCCCTCTTTTTGGGGGCGGGTATCGAGTATTAGGCACAGATACGCAGTATTTT.

The chain carries TRBV29-1 and TRBJ2-5; 16 bases are a match to TRBD2. The CDR3 extends over 13 amino acids. CDR1 is SQVTM and CDR2 is ANQGSEA in the germline V gene. With V trimmed by 7 bases and J by 7 bases, 3 bases remained unmatched. The CDR3 DNA reads as TGCAGCGGCGGGACTAGCGGGGGGGGGACCCAGTACTTC. Residues: CSGGTSGGGTQYF. Complete variable domain (other parts from reference TRBV29-1 and TRBJ2-5): SAVISQKPSRDICQRGTSLTIQCQVDSQVTMMFWYRQQPGQSLTLIATANQGSEATYESGFVIDKFPISRPNLTFSTLTVSNMSPEDSSIYLCSGGTSGGGTQYFGPGTRLLVL.

This sequence joins TRBV5-1 and TRBJ1-2; 9 bases agree with TRBD1. V dropped 5 bases and J dropped 5; count of bases not matched to a gene: 7. CDR1 SGHRS and CDR2 YFSETQ come from the germline V gene. CDR3 size: 14 residues. The CDR3 nucleotides read TGCGCCAGCAGTCTGGGGGACAGGGAGTATGGCTACACCTTC. Encoded protein: CASSLGDREYGYTF.

In this sample, this clone turned up once. The genes are TRBV6-5 and TRBJ1-3, with D perhaps TRBD1 (6 bases). Between the trimmed V and J ends, which lost 2 bases and 4 bases, there was a span of 15 bases. CDR1 and CDR2 from the germline V gene are MNHEY and SVGAGI. CDR3 length: 16 amino acids. Here the CDR3 DNA reads TGTGCCAGCAGTTACGAACAGGGATGGTCCGGAAACACCATATATTTT. It yields the protein CASSYEQGWSGNTIYF.

This clone came up once. The rearrangement joins TRBV6-6 to TRBJ1-2; possibly TRBD1 for D (5 bases). In germline, CDR1 is MNHNY, CDR2 SVGAGI (reference sequence). The V and J ends lost 7 bases and 4 bases respectively, with 19 bases between them. The CDR3 covers 15 residues. The CDR3 DNA reads TGTGCCAGCACCAATGTTGGGGGGGACGCCTATGGCTACACCTTC. Its protein product is CASTNVGGDAYGYTF.

The CDR3 loop reads CASTSPTGEQYF. The CDR3 nucleotides are TGTGCCAGCACTTCGCCGACGGGGGAGCAGTACTTC. The chain couples TRBV6-5 to TRBJ2-5; tentatively, D is TRBD2 (6 bases). The CDR3 spans 12 residues. The germline V gene encodes CDR1 MNHEY and CDR2 SVGAGI. Trimming stripped 7 bases from V and 11 bases from J, with 17 bases between.

This clone was seen only once. V usage is TRBV2 and J usage is TRBJ2-7, with 7 positions matching TRBD1. The CDR3 is made up of 14 amino acids. J was trimmed by 2 bases and V by 5 bases; bases with no gene match: 6. The V gene's germline CDR1 is SNHLY and CDR2 FYNNEI. The CDR3 spells CASSKDRLTYEQYF. The CDR3 DNA follows: TGTGCCAGCAGTAAGGACAGGCTAACCTACGAGCAGTACTTC. Drawing the rest from reference TRBV2 and TRBJ2-7, the complete variable domain is EPEVTQTPSHQVTQMGQEVILRCVPISNHLYFYWYRQILGQKVEFLVSFYNNEISEKSEIFDDQFSVERPDGSNFTLKIRSTKLEDSAMYFCASSKDRLTYEQYFGPGTRLTVT.

V and J are TRBV19 and TRBJ2-3; the D call may be TRBD1 or TRBD2 (6 bases each). This CDR3 spans 16 amino acids. Germline V gives CDR1 LNHDA, CDR2 SQIVND (reference sequence). V gave up 6 bases and J gave up 0 bases, with 16 bases separating them. In DNA form, the CDR3 reads TGTGCCAGTAGCGAAGGGGGGATTTGGAGCACAGATACGCAGTATTTT. Translation gives CASSEGGIWSTDTQYF.

The rearrangement uses TRBV5-1 and TRBJ1-6; D not resolved. V was cut by 1 base and J by 5 bases, with 7 bases left in between. Germline values: CDR1 SGHRS, CDR2 YFSETQ. The CDR3 spans 14 residues. The CDR3 coding sequence is TGCGCCAGCAGCTTGTGGGGTGATAATTCACCCCTCCACTTT. Protein: CASSLWGDNSPLHF. The full variable domain, with the rest looked up from reference TRBV5-1 and TRBJ1-6, is KAGVTQTPRYLIKTRGQQVTLSCSPISGHRSVSWYQQTPGQGLQFLFEYFSETQRNKGNFPGRFSGRQFSNSRSEMNVSTLELGDSALYLCASSLWGDNSPLHFGNGTRLTVT.

This clone appeared once. This sequence joins TRBV19 and TRBJ2-7; D remains unclear. Germline V gene sequence: CDR1 LNHDA, CDR2 SQIVND (reference sequence). This CDR3 has 12 amino acids. Trimming took 1 base from V and 5 from J, leaving 6 bases between them. For the CDR3, the DNA is TGTGCCAGTAGTATAGGACCCAACGAGCAGTACTTC. It encodes CASSIGPNEQYF.

CDR3 loop: CATSRGTPGQGARRYEQYF. In nucleotides, the CDR3 is TGTGCCACCAGCAGAGGGACCCCGGGACAGGGCGCGAGGAGGTACGAGCAGTACTTC. V is TRBV15 and J is TRBJ2-7; TRBD1 agrees at 9 bases. The CDR3 spans 19 residues. Germline loops: CDR1 LNHNV, CDR2 YYDKDF (reference sequence). The V and J ends lost 1 base and 4 bases, in that order; junction bases with no gene match: 17.

This clone was observed a single time. The chain employs TRBV14 and TRBJ2-5; D is unclear. V was trimmed by 4 bases and J by 1 base, leaving 16 bases between them. Germline CDR1 is SGHDN and CDR2 is FVKESK. The CDR3 is made up of 16 amino acids. The CDR3 DNA is TGTGCCAGCAGCCGCTATTTGACCCAATTCCAAGAGACCCAGTACTTC. Amino acid sequence: CASSRYLTQFQETQYF.